The sample holds one count of the clone carrying this TCR beta chain. The antigen is unknown. All patients were mismatch repair deficient, assessed by either PCR or immunohistochemistry. Produced via immunoSEQ multiplex PCR; TCRdb's table is partial and in-frame only. The data hold over 100,000 clones, with around three quarters observed a single time. The sample comes from a study of PD-1 blockade in mismatch repair-deficient tumors. Study information: Patients had 12 mismatch repair-deficient cancer types and were previously treated and progressing.

General study results and limits: After pembrolizumab, tumor-resident clones rose rapidly, then generally contracted before radiologic responses.

The V gene end was trimmed by 1 base and the J gene end by 5 bases; junction bases not matched to a gene: 6. CDR1 and CDR2 (germline): SEHNR, FQNEAQ (reference sequence). CDR3 size: 16 residues. This material consisted of peripheral blood, taken 60 weeks after starting pembrolizumab. This clonotype originated in an adult with mismatch repair-deficient cancer. The genes are TRBV7-9 and TRBJ1-5; TRBD1 matches at 9 bases. The CDR3, as DNA: TGTGCCAGCAGCTTAGGGACAGGGGATGTTGATCAGCCCCAGCATTTT. The encoded protein is CASSLGTGDVDQPQHF.